The present T cell receptor beta chain was sequenced within a study of blood T cell repertoires in COVID-19. Background on the study: Both acute and convalescent COVID-19 samples were obtained from the United States, Italy and Spain. In each case, the material was cDNA or gDNA derived from T cells, B-cell-depleted T cells, or PBMCs.

V dropped 7 bases and J dropped 4 bases, with 19 bases sitting between them. There are 15 residues in the CDR3. The germline gives CDR1 SGHTA, CDR2 FQGNSA. Clones were read by immunoSEQ multiplex PCR, and TCRdb kept only the in-frame ones, dropping some. The sample has approximately 100,000 clones, about 80% seen once. The chain carries TRBV7-2 and TRBJ1-1; D is perhaps TRBD1 (6 bases). Sequences were obtained from peripheral blood. This sequence originates from a man between 65 and 85 years old with active or convalescent COVID-19. CDR3 sequence reads: CASIERGARVTEAFF. In nucleotides, the CDR3 is TGTGCCAGCATCGAACGGGGGGCGCGGGTCACTGAAGCTTTCTTT.